Here is one T cell receptor beta chain with its context. The antigen remains undetermined. The record originates from a study of a mutant IDH1 vaccine in newly diagnosed glioma. Study at large: Patients got radiotherapy, temozolomide, or both beforehand, and most got both.

The germline V gene has CDR1 SGHVS and CDR2 FQNEAQ. The CDR3 contains 16 residues. The V end was cut by 4 bases, the J end by 6 bases, with 21 bases between. Study-level findings and limits: Immune responses arising from the vaccine appeared in more than 80% of patients.

Time point meaning: baseline, week 1 (first vaccination visit). This sample's treatment: pre-vaccination baseline after standard-of-care therapy. Each tumor in the donors was a new WHO grade 3 or 4 astrocytoma, IDH1-mutant and ATRX-lost. Here immunoSEQ multiplex PCR was the method, and the copy in TCRdb shows in-frame clones only, minus some. The sample consists of about 54,000 clones, roughly 80% of them appearing once. The rearrangement joins TRBV7-8 to TRBJ1-2; D is uncertain. The sample was PBMCs, taken from a glioma patient treated with radiotherapy, temozolomide or both. The sequence was obtained from a man younger than 30 with glioma. CDR3 coding DNA: TGTGCCAGCAGCTCTAGCGTAGTGGTACCCTCACATGGCTACACCTTC. Translated: CASSSSVVVPSHGYTF.